These 14 T cell receptor beta chains originate from one sample sequenced in a study of blood T cells in healthy people across ages. Next came a second PCR, run for about 6 to 11 cycles, which used a sample-barcoded 5' primer along with a J-beta primer mix. TCRdb processed the 5' RACE reads anew with MiXCR; each CDR3 protein has one entry. The sample carries about 1.4 million distinct CDR3 sequences, 55% to 75% recorded once. Sample: blood. These receptors all come from a man aged 18-30 years in good health.

This clonotype was found a few times. The chain employs TRBV25-1 and TRBJ2-5; no clear D gene. The germline gives CDR1 MGHDK, CDR2 SYGVNS. The CDR3 totals 13 residues. Deletions cut 4 bases from V and 3 bases from J, with 9 bases between. The CDR3 is CASSVTVKETQYF. CDR3 sequence (DNA): TGTGCCAGCAGTGTTACAGTTAAAGAGACCCAGTACTTC.

V usage is TRBV4-1 and J usage is TRBJ2-4; D is possibly TRBD1 or TRBD2 (6 bases each). The CDR3 sequence is 15 residues long. Trimming cost V 5 bases and J 8 bases, with 19 bases left between them. The germline V gene encodes CDR1 MGHRA and CDR2 YSYEKL. Here the CDR3 DNA reads TGCGCCAGCAGCGGGGGCGGGATAAAAGGAGACATTCAGTACTTC. Its protein product is CASSGGGIKGDIQYF.

This chain connects TRBV29-1 to TRBJ2-2, with 7 bases that match TRBD2. This CDR3 contains 15 residues. Unmatched junction bases numbered 11, after V lost 7 bases and J lost 3 bases. From germline, CDR1 is SQVTM and CDR2 ANQGSEA. The CDR3 spells CSGQIGTTHTGELFF. The CDR3 DNA is TGCAGCGGGCAGATCGGGACTACCCACACCGGGGAGCTGTTTTTT.

V and J are TRBV27 and TRBJ2-3; 8 bases agree with TRBD1. Trimming took 6 bases from V and 4 from J; bases not matched to a gene: 12. The CDR3 consists of 16 residues. Germline V gene sequence: CDR1 MNHEY, CDR2 SMNVEV (reference sequence). The CDR3 protein is CASSYIYDRGSDTQYF. CDR3 bases: TGTGCCAGCAGCTATATCTACGACAGGGGATCAGATACGCAGTATTTT.

This chain uses TRBV12-3 or TRBV12-4 with TRBJ2-1; 10 nucleotides agree with TRBD1. This CDR3 is 14 amino acids long. V trimming: 6 bases; J trimming: 10 bases; junction bases outside the gene matches: 9. The CDR3 here is CASSRGTGVNEQFF. The CDR3 region has the DNA TGTGCCAGCAGCCGCGGGACAGGGGTAAACGAGCAGTTCTTC.

The V gene is TRBV18, the J gene TRBJ2-6; D call uncertain. This CDR3 region has 14 residues. The V gene lost 9 bases and the J gene lost 0 bases, with 9 bases spanning the gap. Germline V gene data show CDR1 as KGHSH and CDR2 as LQKENI. The CDR3 sequence is CASVSASGANVLTF. The CDR3 DNA follows: TGTGCCAGTGTGAGCGCCTCTGGGGCCAACGTCCTGACTTTC.

This clonotype appeared a few times. The rearrangement uses TRBV4-3 and TRBJ1-2; D is uncertain. Germline V gives CDR1 LGHNA, CDR2 YSLEER. The CDR3 has 15 amino acids. Deletions cut 2 bases from V and 3 bases from J, with 13 bases between. In nucleotides, the CDR3 is TGCGCCAGCAGCCAACAAGACTGGACGGACTATGGCTACACCTTC. The encoded protein is CASSQQDWTDYGYTF.

The V and J genes are TRBV27 and TRBJ1-2; possible D gene TRBD1, 6 bases. Deletions cut 4 bases from V and 7 bases from J, with 16 bases between. Germline loops: CDR1 MNHEY, CDR2 SMNVEV (reference sequence). The CDR3 has 14 residues. CDR3 sequence (DNA): TGTGCCAGCAGTTGGACCAGGGGAGAGGGTGGCTACACCTTC. Amino acid sequence: CASSWTRGEGGYTF.

The chain carries TRBV2 and TRBJ1-5; D not resolved. The germline CDR1 and CDR2 sequences are SNHLY and FYNNEI. Trimming took 2 bases from V and 6 from J, leaving 8 bases between them. This CDR3 has 13 amino acids. CDR3 residues: CASSEWEAQPQHF. Written as DNA, the CDR3 is TGTGCCAGCAGTGAATGGGAGGCTCAGCCCCAGCATTTT.

This sequence joins TRBV6-2 or TRBV6-3 and TRBJ1-5, with D unresolved. Germline lookup yields CDR1 MNHEY and CDR2 SVGEGT. The CDR3 runs to 15 residues. Trimming took off 5 bases at V and 2 bases at J, with 13 bases between the two ends. CDR3 nucleotide sequence: TGTGCCAGCAGTCCACATGGCGGGGGCAATCAGCCCCAGCATTTT. This gives the protein CASSPHGGGNQPQHF.

CDR3 sequence (DNA): TGCGCCAGCAGCCCCCTTACCAGGGGCGGCACTGAAGCTTTCTTT. It codes for CASSPLTRGGTEAFF. The rearrangement links TRBV4-1 to TRBJ1-1; the D gene is possibly TRBD1 (6 bases). CDR3 length equals 15 residues. Germline-derived CDR1 and CDR2 are MGHRA and YSYEKL. V was shortened by 4 bases and J by 4 bases, with 16 bases between the two germline ends.

Comment on this clonotype: One end of the junction does not line up with germline, which may come from a read error. The gene calls are TRBV6-1 and TRBJ2-5, with D possibly being TRBD2 (5 bases). The CDR3 has 12 residues. The germline V gene encodes CDR1 MNHNS and CDR2 SASEGT. CDR3 protein: CASSASRETQNF. The CDR3 DNA reads as TGTGCCAGCAGTGCTAGCCGAGAGACCCAGAACTTC.

This clonotype was found a few times. CDR3 sequence (DNA): TGTGCCAGAAGTACAGGGCTAGCCAAAAACATTCAGTACTTC. This translates into CARSTGLAKNIQYF. This chain uses TRBV2 with TRBJ2-4, with D possibly matching TRBD1 (6 bases). Trimming took 9 bases from V and 0 from J, leaving 12 bases between them. Germline V gene lookup returns CDR1 SNHLY and CDR2 FYNNEI. This CDR3 contains 14 residues.

This clonotype was seen a handful of times. The V gene is TRBV5-1, the J gene TRBJ2-5; 8 bases agree with TRBD1. The trim removed 6 bases at V and 2 bases at J, leaving 6 bases unmatched. This CDR3 is 14 amino acids long. Germline V gene data show CDR1 as SGHRS and CDR2 as YFSETQ. In DNA, the CDR3 is TGCGCCAGCACCGCGAGACAGGGGCAAGAGACCCAGTACTTC. It specifies CASTARQGQETQYF.